This TCR beta chain was sequenced during a study of blood T cell repertoires in COVID-19. As for the study in general: COVID-19 samples collected from the United States, Italy and Spain covered acute and convalescent phases. Nucleic acid was either cDNA or gDNA, and it came from T cells, B-cell-depleted T cells, or PBMCs.

Per the germline V gene, CDR1 is MDHEN and CDR2 is SYDVKM. V was trimmed by 4 bases and J by 4 bases, leaving 8 bases between them. The length of the CDR3 is 13 residues. Assay used: immunoSEQ multiplex PCR; TCRdb lists only in-frame clones, some missing. The sample holds approximately 240,000 clones, approximately 91% seen once. The sample comprised peripheral blood. The chain links TRBV28 to TRBJ1-3; unclear D gene. This sequence was found in a woman in her 40s who had recovered from COVID-19. The CDR3 nucleotides are TGTGCCAGCAGTTACACGGGGGGAAACACCATATATTTT. This sequence encodes CASSYTGGNTIYF.